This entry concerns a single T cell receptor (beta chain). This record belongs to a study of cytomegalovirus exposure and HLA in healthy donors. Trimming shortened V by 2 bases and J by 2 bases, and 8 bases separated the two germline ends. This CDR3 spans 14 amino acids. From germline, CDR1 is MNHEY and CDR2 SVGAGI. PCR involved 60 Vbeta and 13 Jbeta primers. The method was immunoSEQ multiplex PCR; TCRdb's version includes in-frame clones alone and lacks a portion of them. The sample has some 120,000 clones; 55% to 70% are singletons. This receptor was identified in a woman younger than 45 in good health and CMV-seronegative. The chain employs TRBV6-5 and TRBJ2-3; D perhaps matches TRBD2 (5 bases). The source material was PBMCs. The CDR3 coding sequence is TGTGCCAGCAGTTACGACGGGAACACAGATACGCAGTATTTT. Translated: CASSYDGNTDTQYF.